These 16 T cell receptor beta chains came from one sample sequenced in a study of cytomegalovirus exposure and HLA in healthy donors. PCR was performed using 60 Vbeta and 13 Jbeta primers. Assay used: immunoSEQ multiplex PCR; TCRdb lists only in-frame clones, some missing. Of approximately 130,000 clones listed, approximately 61% are singletons. The sequenced sample consisted of PBMCs. Receptors were obtained from a woman aged 40 to 49 in good health and CMV-seronegative.

The rearrangement uses TRBV12-5 and TRBJ2-3; 10 nucleotides align to TRBD1. Trimming cost V 7 bases and J 9 bases; bases outside gene matches: 7. The length of the CDR3 is 13 residues. CDR1 is LGHNT and CDR2 is FRNRAP in the germline V gene. Here the CDR3 reads CASAPPGQGTQYF. DNA for the CDR3: TGTGCTAGTGCCCCCCCGGGACAGGGGACGCAGTATTTT. Full variable domain (remainder filled in from reference TRBV12-5 and TRBJ2-3): DARVTQTPRHKVTEMGQEVTMRCQPILGHNTVFWYRQTMMQGLELLAYFRNRAPLDDSGMPKDRFSAEMPDATLATLKIQPSEPRDSAVYFCASAPPGQGTQYFGPGTRLTVL.

In this sample, this clone turned up a few times. The genes are TRBV18 and TRBJ1-1; D is unresolved. This CDR3 is 15 amino acids long. Germline loops: CDR1 KGHSH, CDR2 LQKENI. Trimming cost V 4 bases and J 1 base, with 13 bases left between them. CDR3 in amino acids: CASSREARGNTEAFF. As DNA, the CDR3 is TGTGCCAGCTCACGCGAGGCGCGGGGGAACACTGAAGCTTTCTTT.

This clone was found once. This rearrangement joins TRBV7-2 to TRBJ1-1; no clear D gene. The CDR3 covers 12 residues. V was trimmed by 5 bases and J by 8 bases, leaving 12 bases between them. Per germline, CDR1 SGHTA and CDR2 FQGNSA. This chain's CDR3 is CASSNTEREAFF. CDR3 coding DNA: TGTGCCAGCAGCAATACCGAGCGAGAAGCTTTCTTT.

The rearrangement joins TRBV30 to TRBJ2-1; 11 bases map to TRBD1. CDR1 is GTSNPN and CDR2 is SVGIG in the germline V gene (reference sequence). This CDR3 has 14 residues. Trimming removed 3 bases from V and 4 bases from J; junction bases left unmatched: 2. CDR3 sequence (DNA): TGTGCCTGGAGCGGGACAGGGGGGTACAATGAGCAGTTCTTC. Protein: CAWSGTGGYNEQFF.

This rearrangement joins TRBV11-3 to TRBJ2-3; 8 nucleotides align to TRBD2. Germline values: CDR1 SGHNT, CDR2 YENEEA. The CDR3 extends over 16 amino acids. After removal of 0 bases from V and 2 bases from J, the junction contained 4 bases not matched to a gene. Here the CDR3 reads CASSLERGAHTDTQYF. CDR3 nucleotide sequence: TGTGCCAGCAGCTTAGAGCGGGGGGCCCACACAGATACGCAGTATTTT.

The chain employs TRBV5-1 and TRBJ1-6, with 12 nucleotides matching TRBD1. V dropped 6 bases and J dropped 7; count of bases not matched to a gene: 2. Germline V lookup: CDR1 SGHRS, CDR2 YFSETQ. This CDR3 is built from 14 residues. DNA of the CDR3: TGCGCCAGCACGGGACAGGGGGCGAATTCACCCCTCCACTTT. Protein product: CASTGQGANSPLHF.

This rearrangement joins TRBV7-2 to TRBJ1-2; the D is unclear. Germline V CDR1 and CDR2: SGHTA, FQGNSA. This CDR3 has 15 residues. Trimming removed 5 bases from V and 4 bases from J, with 17 bases in between. Here the CDR3 DNA reads TGTGCCAGCAGCCCAAATAATGGACTCACCTATGGCTACACCTTC. It translates to CASSPNNGLTYGYTF.

The rearrangement joins TRBV6-5 to TRBJ1-1; D is undetermined. From germline, CDR1 is MNHEY and CDR2 SVGAGI. CDR3 length: 12 residues. Trimming removed 5 bases from V and 4 bases from J, with 8 bases in between. CDR3 residues: CASSQGSTEAFF. In DNA, the CDR3 is TGTGCCAGCAGTCAAGGGAGCACTGAAGCTTTCTTT.

The V and J genes are TRBV5-4 and TRBJ2-1; a weak D match, TRBD1 (6 bases). Trimming cost V 3 bases and J 7 bases, with 23 bases left between them. Per the germline V gene, CDR1 is SGHNT and CDR2 is YYREEE (reference sequence). There are 17 residues in the CDR3. In DNA form, the CDR3 reads TGTGCCAGCAGCTCAGAGACAGGTCTTAGGTCGCGAAATGAGCAGTTCTTC. Translating gives CASSSETGLRSRNEQFF.

The chain has TRBV5-1 and TRBJ1-6, with 8 bases fitting TRBD1. After removal of 0 bases from V and 9 bases from J, the junction contained 2 bases not matched to a gene. The CDR3 extends over 14 amino acids. Per the germline V gene, CDR1 is SGHRS and CDR2 is YFSETQ. CDR3: CASSLGQGTSPLHF. The CDR3 DNA sequence: TGCGCCAGCAGCTTGGGACAGGGGACTTCACCCCTCCACTTT.

V and J are TRBV14 and TRBJ1-3, with D perhaps matching TRBD1 (5 bases). Germline V CDR1 and CDR2: SGHDN, FVKESK. V was shortened by 5 bases and J by 3 bases, with 8 bases between the two germline ends. The CDR3 totals 13 residues. The CDR3 DNA reads as TGTGCCAGCAGCAGGGGCTATGGAAACACCATATATTTT. This encodes CASSRGYGNTIYF. The full variable domain, in which reference TRBV14 and TRBJ1-3 provide the parts outside the CDR3, is EAGVTQFPSHSVIEKGQTVTLRCDPISGHDNLYWYRRVMGKEIKFLLHFVKESKQDESGMPNNRFLAERTGGTYSTLKVQPAELEDSGVYFCASSRGYGNTIYFGEGSWLTVV.

The chain is built from TRBV11-2 and TRBJ2-1; TRBD1 matches 9 bases. The CDR3 runs 15 residues. The V gene end was trimmed by 5 bases and the J gene end by 2 bases; junction bases not matched to a gene: 4. CDR1 is SGHAT, CDR2 FQNNGV, per germline. The CDR3 here is CASSQGQGAYNEQFF. CDR3 DNA sequence: TGTGCCAGCAGCCAGGGACAGGGCGCCTACAATGAGCAGTTCTTC.

This clone showed up just once. The chain links TRBV19 to TRBJ1-6, with D perhaps TRBD1 (5 bases). The CDR3 has 13 amino acids. Germline V gene lookup returns CDR1 LNHDA and CDR2 SQIVND (reference sequence). V lost 9 bases and J lost 7, with 13 bases in between. In DNA, the CDR3 is TGTGCCAGCAGTGACAGTAAAAATTCACCCCTCCACTTT. It specifies CASSDSKNSPLHF.

The chain carries TRBV30 and TRBJ2-7; TRBD2 matches at 9 bases. CDR3 length: 14 residues. Per germline, CDR1 GTSNPN and CDR2 SVGIG (reference sequence). The V gene end was trimmed by 3 bases and the J gene end by 7 bases; junction bases not matched to a gene: 10. The CDR3 region has the DNA TGTGCCTGGAGCTCGACTAGCGGCCTCGAGGAGCAGTACTTC. Amino acid sequence: CAWSSTSGLEEQYF.

The V call is TRBV4-3, the J call TRBJ2-3; 7 bases fit TRBD2. The V gene's germline CDR1 is LGHNA and CDR2 YSLEER. V trimming: 0 bases; J trimming: 1 base; junction bases outside the gene matches: 7. This CDR3 comprises 17 residues. As DNA, the CDR3 is TGCGCCAGCAGCCAAGACTTCGGGACTACCGGCACAGATACGCAGTATTTT. This sequence encodes CASSQDFGTTGTDTQYF.

In DNA form, the CDR3 reads TGTGCCAGCAGCTTAGCCCTAGCGGGACTGCGGGAGACCCAGTACTTC. Its protein product is CASSLALAGLRETQYF. The chain carries TRBV7-9 and TRBJ2-5, with 9 bases identical to TRBD2. The CDR3 extends over 16 amino acids. V lost 0 bases to trimming and J lost 5 bases; unmatched junction nucleotides: 7. Per the germline V gene, CDR1 is SEHNR and CDR2 is FQNEAQ (reference sequence). Together with reference TRBV7-9 and TRBJ2-5, the CDR3 gives the full variable domain: DTGVSQNPRHKITKRGQNVTFRCDPISEHNRLYWYRQTLGQGPEFLTYFQNEAQLEKSRLLSDRFSAERPKGSFSTLEIQRTEQGDSAMYLCASSLALAGLRETQYFGPGTRLLVL.